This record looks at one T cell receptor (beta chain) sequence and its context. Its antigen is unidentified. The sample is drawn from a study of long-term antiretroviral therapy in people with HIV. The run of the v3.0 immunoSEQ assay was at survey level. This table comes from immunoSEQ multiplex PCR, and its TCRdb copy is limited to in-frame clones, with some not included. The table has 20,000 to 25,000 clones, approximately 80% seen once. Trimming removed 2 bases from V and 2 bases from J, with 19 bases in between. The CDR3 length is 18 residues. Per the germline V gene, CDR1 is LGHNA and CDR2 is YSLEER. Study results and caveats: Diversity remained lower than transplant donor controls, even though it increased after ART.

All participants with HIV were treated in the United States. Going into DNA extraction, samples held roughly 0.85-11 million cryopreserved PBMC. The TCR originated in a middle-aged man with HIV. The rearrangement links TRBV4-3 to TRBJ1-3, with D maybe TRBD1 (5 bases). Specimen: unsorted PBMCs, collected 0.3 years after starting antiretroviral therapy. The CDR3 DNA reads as TGCGCCAGCAGCCAACAAAATCCCCTCACAGGAACTGGAAACACCATATATTTT. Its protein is CASSQQNPLTGTGNTIYF.